The 11 T cell receptor beta chains in this list originate from one sample, sequenced in a study of beta chain features in type 1 diabetes. Study-level findings and limits: Type 1 diabetes patients showed a moderate but significant shortening of TCRB CDR3s in all four CD4+ subsets.

The study reverse transcribed the entire isolated RNA, so it sequenced expressed TCRB transcripts. Assay used: immunoSEQ multiplex PCR; TCRdb lists only in-frame clones, some missing. The sample yields 200,000 to 300,000 clones, roughly a tenth seen once. These TCRs' antigens remain unknown. Source material: naive CD4+ T cells from blood. The receptors derive from a man aged 30 to 45 with type 1 diabetes.

The CDR3 DNA sequence: TGTGCCAGCTCGGGAGGTGTGGATCAGCCCCAGCATTTT. It is translated as CASSGGVDQPQHF. The rearrangement links TRBV18 to TRBJ1-5; no definite D call. The CDR3 runs 13 residues. The V and J ends lost 6 bases and 5 bases respectively, with 11 bases between them. Germline lookup yields CDR1 KGHSH and CDR2 LQKENI.

This clone was counted only a few times. The genes are TRBV28 and TRBJ2-2, with 9 positions matching TRBD1. This CDR3 comprises 16 residues. The J segment lost 4 bases and the V segment lost 6 bases, leaving 9 bases of the junction unmatched. Per germline, CDR1 MDHEN and CDR2 SYDVKM. The CDR3 DNA sequence: TGTGCCAGCAGGGGACAGGGCAAATGGACCACCGGGGAGCTGTTTTTT. Its translation is CASRGQGKWTTGELFF.

This chain connects TRBV6-5 to TRBJ1-2; D gene unclear. Germline V gene lookup returns CDR1 MNHEY and CDR2 SVGAGI. V shed 10 bases and J shed 4 bases, with 10 bases lying between them. This CDR3 spans 11 amino acids. The CDR3 nucleotides are TGTGCCACAAGCTCGGGCTATGGCTACACCTTC. Its protein product is CATSSGYGYTF.

The chain joins TRBV6-6 to TRBJ2-7, with 10 bases identical to TRBD1. This CDR3 has 16 residues. Germline V gives CDR1 MNHNY, CDR2 SVGAGI (reference sequence). V lost 4 bases and J lost 3; bases outside the gene matches: 9. CDR3 nucleotide sequence: TGTGCCAGCAGTTCCACCCGGACAGGGGGGTTCTACGAGCAGTACTTC. Its protein product is CASSSTRTGGFYEQYF.

The chain recombines TRBV29-1 with TRBJ2-3, with D uncertain. Trimming removed 0 bases from V and 1 base from J, with 8 bases in between. Germline loops: CDR1 SQVTM, CDR2 ANQGSEA. CDR3 length: 14 amino acids. In DNA form, the CDR3 reads TGCAGCGTTGAAGACCTTTCCCGCACAGATACGCAGTATTTT. This gives the protein CSVEDLSRTDTQYF.

The rearrangement uses TRBV28 and TRBJ2-3, with 9 bases identical to TRBD1. CDR3 length equals 16 residues. CDR1 MDHEN and CDR2 SYDVKM come from the germline V gene. After removal of 4 bases from V and 0 bases from J, the junction contained 5 bases not matched to a gene. The CDR3 nucleotides are TGTGCCAGCAGTTCCCGGACAGGGGTGAGCACAGATACGCAGTATTTT. Its protein is CASSSRTGVSTDTQYF.

This clone turned up a few times. The chain joins TRBV6-1 to TRBJ2-1, with 7 bases matching TRBD2. Germline V lookup: CDR1 MNHNS, CDR2 SASEGT. Trimming cost V 0 bases and J 8 bases; bases outside gene matches: 4. The CDR3 covers 14 residues. The CDR3 DNA reads TGTGCCAGCAGTGAAGCGGGAGGGGACGATGAGCAGTTCTTC. Translated, it gives CASSEAGGDDEQFF.

The chain carries TRBV7-2 and TRBJ2-7, with D possibly TRBD2 on 7 matching bases. Germline V lookup: CDR1 SGHTA, CDR2 FQGNSA. This CDR3 has 14 residues. Trimming took 5 bases from V and 2 from J, leaving 13 bases between them. The CDR3 DNA is TGTGCCAGCAGCGGTGGGGGGGGGCCCTACGAGCAGTACTTC. Translating it yields CASSGGGGPYEQYF.

In this sample, this clone turned up a few times. V gene TRBV29-1 combines with J gene TRBJ2-2, with a possible D match to TRBD2 (6 bases). Germline V CDR1 and CDR2: SQVTM, ANQGSEA. This CDR3 region has 17 residues. Trimming took off 3 bases at V and 4 bases at J, with 21 bases between the two ends. The CDR3 region is CSVEADYGGEVTGELFF. The CDR3 DNA reads as TGCAGCGTTGAGGCGGATTACGGGGGTGAGGTCACCGGGGAGCTGTTTTTT.

As for this clone: Other DNA sequences in the sample encode the same CDR3. The rearrangement uses TRBV5-1 and TRBJ2-5; perhaps TRBD1 as D (5 bases). In germline, CDR1 is SGHRS, CDR2 YFSETQ. V lost 1 base, J lost 4 bases, and 8 bases lay in between. This CDR3 has 13 amino acids. The CDR3 bases are TGCGCCAGCAGCTTGCGTCAGGGAGAGACCCAGTACTTC. Its protein product is CASSLRQGETQYF.

The rearrangement links TRBV9 to TRBJ2-5, with D possibly matching TRBD2 (5 bases). Deletions cut 7 bases from V and 3 bases from J, with 16 bases between. Germline V gene data show CDR1 as SGDLS and CDR2 as YYNGEE. The CDR3 covers 14 residues. In nucleotides, the CDR3 is TGTGCCAGCTCCCCCGCGAGCGGAAAAGAGACCCAGTACTTC. This encodes CASSPASGKETQYF.